These 28 T cell receptor beta chains were sequenced from one sample in a study of blood T cell repertoires in COVID-19. The assay was immunoSEQ multiplex PCR, and TCRdb's table has in-frame clones only and misses some. The data hold about 280,000 clones, with 89% observed a single time. Sequenced sample: peripheral blood. The receptors come from a young woman with COVID-19, enrolled during active disease.

CDR3 sequence reads: CASSTPGQGSGYTF. The CDR3, as DNA: TGTGCCAGCAGCACGCCGGGACAGGGGTCTGGCTACACCTTC. The rearrangement links TRBV5-5 to TRBJ1-2; 10 bases match TRBD1. This CDR3 comprises 14 residues. Germline CDR1 is SGHKS and CDR2 is YYEKEE (reference sequence). Germline trimming cut 4 bases from V and 7 bases from J; bases unmatched to any gene: 7. The full variable domain, with the rest looked up from reference TRBV5-5 and TRBJ1-2, is DAGVTQSPTHLIKTRGQQVTLRCSPISGHKSVSWYQQVLGQGPQFIFQYYEKEERGRGNFPDRFSARQFPNYSSELNVNALLLGDSALYLCASSTPGQGSGYTFGSGTRLTVV.

This chain links TRBV19 with TRBJ2-3, with 16 bases that match TRBD2. Germline V gene lookup returns CDR1 LNHDA and CDR2 SQIVND (reference sequence). Trimming removed 6 bases from V and 3 bases from J; junction bases left unmatched: 6. This CDR3 spans 17 amino acids. The DNA of the CDR3 is TGTGCCAGTAGCGGGACTAGCGGGGGGGATCGAACAGATACGCAGTATTTT. It yields the protein CASSGTSGGDRTDTQYF.

The gene calls are TRBV25-1 and TRBJ2-5; D might be TRBD1 (5 bases). Germline V gene data show CDR1 as MGHDK and CDR2 as SYGVNS. The CDR3 has 13 residues. Trimming pared 5 bases from V and 2 bases from J, leaving 9 bases between. The CDR3 region has the DNA TGTGCCAGCAGTCCAGGGTCGCAAGAGACCCAGTACTTC. As protein: CASSPGSQETQYF. Full variable domain (remainder filled in from reference TRBV25-1 and TRBJ2-5): EADIYQTPRYLVIGTGKKITLECSQTMGHDKMYWYQQDPGMELHLIHYSYGVNSTEKGDLSSESTVSRIRTEHFPLTLESARPSHTSQYLCASSPGSQETQYFGPGTRLLVL.

The chain uses TRBV7-9 and TRBJ2-7, with TRBD1 identical over 8 bases. Per germline, CDR1 SEHNR and CDR2 FQNEAQ (reference sequence). V trimming: 5 bases; J trimming: 3 bases; junction bases outside the gene matches: 6. There are 14 residues in the CDR3. CDR3 residues: CASSPPTGGYEQYF. The CDR3 coding sequence is TGTGCCAGCAGCCCCCCCACAGGGGGCTACGAGCAGTACTTC.

This rearrangement joins TRBV7-9 to TRBJ2-7, with 7 bases fitting TRBD1. V lost 5 bases and J lost 5; bases outside the gene matches: 12. In germline, CDR1 is SEHNR, CDR2 FQNEAQ (reference sequence). CDR3 length: 15 amino acids. The CDR3 loop reads CASSQYDRVVDEQYF. The CDR3 DNA reads as TGTGCCAGCAGCCAATACGACAGGGTAGTCGACGAGCAGTACTTC.

The V call is TRBV7-9, the J call TRBJ2-5; D uncertain. V lost 10 bases, J lost 5 bases, and 8 bases lay in between. CDR1 is SEHNR and CDR2 is FQNEAQ in the germline V gene (reference sequence). CDR3 length: 10 residues. CDR3 loop: CATARETQYF. CDR3 in DNA: TGTGCCACCGCCCGGGAGACCCAGTACTTC.

This chain uses TRBV6-1 with TRBJ1-1; D is ambiguous. CDR1 is MNHNS and CDR2 is SASEGT in the germline V gene. With 2 bases removed from V and 11 bases from J, the gap between germline ends came to 15 bases. This CDR3 has 13 residues. As DNA, the CDR3 is TGTGCCAGCAGTGAATCCTCCCAGTCGGAGGCTTTCTTT. Amino acids: CASSESSQSEAFF.

CDR3 sequence reads: CASSLGQGLGYTF. CDR3 nucleotides: TGTGCCAGCAGTTTAGGGCAGGGGCTAGGGTACACCTTC. The chain recombines TRBV12-3 or TRBV12-4 with TRBJ1-2, with a weak D call TRBD1 (6 bases). The CDR3 is made up of 13 amino acids. The V end was cut by 1 base, the J end by 11 bases, with 14 bases between.

CDR3 bases: TGTGCCAGCAGTTTGACAGGGGGCGCGTGGCCCACAGATACGCAGTATTTT. It encodes CASSLTGGAWPTDTQYF. The rearrangement links TRBV27 to TRBJ2-3, with TRBD1 matching 10 bases. Germline values: CDR1 MNHEY, CDR2 SMNVEV (reference sequence). V was pared by 3 bases and J by 2 bases, with 8 bases of the junction left unmatched. The CDR3 is 17 residues long.

This clone was seen only once. This rearrangement joins TRBV13 to TRBJ1-6; D uncertain. The length of the CDR3 is 12 residues. Trimming left V 10 bases short and J 11 bases short, with 15 bases between. CDR1 and CDR2 (germline): PRHDT, FYEKMQ (reference sequence). The CDR3, as DNA: TGTGCCACCTTACTATCGAGGACACCCCTCCACTTT. Its protein product is CATLLSRTPLHF.

V is TRBV3-1 (or the pseudogene TRBV3-2) and J is TRBJ1-5; 7 bases agree with TRBD1. With V trimmed by 5 bases and J by 5 bases, 9 bases remained unmatched. This CDR3 is built from 15 residues. The germline CDR1 and CDR2 sequences are LGHDT and YNNKEL (reference sequence). CDR3 amino acids: CASSAGTVVHQPQHF. CDR3 DNA: TGTGCCAGCAGCGCCGGGACAGTTGTTCATCAGCCCCAGCATTTT.

The V gene is TRBV7-9, the J gene TRBJ1-1, with D possibly matching TRBD1 (5 bases). The CDR3 totals 14 residues. Germline lookup yields CDR1 SEHNR and CDR2 FQNEAQ (reference sequence). The V and J ends lost 5 bases and 1 base respectively, with 11 bases between them. Written as DNA, the CDR3 is TGTGCCAGCAGCCCGCCAGGGCCGAACACTGAAGCTTTCTTT. Its translation: CASSPPGPNTEAFF.

V usage is TRBV28 and J usage is TRBJ1-6; D is perhaps TRBD1 (5 bases). The V gene lost 6 bases and the J gene lost 10 bases, with 19 bases spanning the gap. The CDR3 has 15 amino acids. The germline V gene encodes CDR1 MDHEN and CDR2 SYDVKM. CDR3 protein: CASSPMGGNSSPLHF. For the CDR3, the DNA is TGTGCCAGCAGCCCCATGGGGGGGAATAGCTCACCCCTCCACTTT.

The chain uses TRBV10-1 and TRBJ2-1; no clear D. V dropped 2 bases and J dropped 1 base, with 6 bases sitting between them. Germline V gene sequence: CDR1 WNHNN, CDR2 SYGVQD (reference sequence). This CDR3 is 14 amino acids long. CDR3 protein: CASSEPGSYNEQFF. CDR3 DNA: TGCGCCAGCAGTGAGCCGGGTTCCTACAATGAGCAGTTCTTC.

The genes are TRBV19 and TRBJ1-2; 9 bases fit TRBD1. Trimming at V came to 6 bases and at J to 1 base, leaving 6 bases not matched to a gene. The germline gives CDR1 LNHDA, CDR2 SQIVND (reference sequence). The CDR3 loop spans 15 amino acids. CDR3 region: CASSRTGANNYGYTF. The CDR3 nucleotides read TGTGCCAGTAGCAGGACAGGGGCGAATAACTATGGCTACACCTTC.

In this sample, this clone turned up once. This chain links TRBV28 with TRBJ2-7, with no clear D. Looked up from germline, CDR1 is MDHEN and CDR2 is SYDVKM. The CDR3 contains 12 residues. V lost 10 bases to trimming and J lost 4 bases, with 14 bases between them. CDR3 amino acids: CATLQSGYEQYF. The DNA for the CDR3 is TGTGCCACATTACAGTCCGGTTACGAGCAGTACTTC.

The DNA of the CDR3 is TGTGCCAGCAGTTCACCCGGGACTGGCCCCGAGACCCAGTACTTC. Amino acids: CASSSPGTGPETQYF. The chain joins TRBV6-2 or TRBV6-3 to TRBJ2-5; D may be TRBD2 (6 bases). The CDR3 sequence is 15 residues long. Trimming removed 4 bases at V and 5 bases at J, with 17 bases between. In germline, CDR1 is MNHEY, CDR2 SVGEGT.

The genes are TRBV7-9 and TRBJ1-1, with D hard to call. The ends were cut back, 1 base at V and 4 bases at J, with 7 bases in the middle. The CDR3 contains 13 residues. Germline V CDR1 and CDR2: SEHNR, FQNEAQ (reference sequence). The CDR3 DNA is TGTGCCAGCAGCTTAGGGGCGGGCACTGAAGCTTTCTTT. Translation gives CASSLGAGTEAFF.

V gene TRBV19 combines with J gene TRBJ1-3; unclear D gene. With 4 bases removed from V and 7 bases from J, the gap between germline ends came to 11 bases. The CDR3 consists of 13 residues. Germline assignment: CDR1 LNHDA and CDR2 SQIVND (reference sequence). The CDR3 loop reads CASSTNRRNTIYF. The CDR3, as DNA: TGTGCCAGTAGTACCAACCGCAGGAACACCATATATTTT.

The rearrangement joins TRBV12-3 or TRBV12-4 to TRBJ1-1, with D perhaps TRBD1 (6 bases). Trimming removed 6 bases from V and 11 bases from J, with 19 bases in between. The CDR3 consists of 13 residues. CDR3 in amino acids: CASSLDVQGEAFF. CDR3 nucleotides: TGTGCCAGCAGCCTAGATGTACAGGGAGAGGCTTTCTTT.

The chain combines TRBV5-4 with TRBJ1-2; possibly TRBD1 for D (6 bases). This CDR3 has 14 residues. Trimming stripped 1 base from V and 5 bases from J, with 12 bases between. Germline V CDR1 and CDR2: SGHNT, YYREEE (reference sequence). The CDR3 protein is CASSLNREGYGYTF. In DNA, the CDR3 is TGTGCCAGCAGCTTGAACAGGGAGGGGTATGGCTACACCTTC.

CDR3 loop: CASSGLRYEQYF. The CDR3 nucleotides read TGTGCCAGCAGTGGACTGCGCTACGAGCAGTACTTC. The rearrangement links TRBV2 to TRBJ2-7, with D uncertain. CDR1 and CDR2 (germline): SNHLY, FYNNEI. The CDR3 spans 12 residues. Between the trimmed V and J ends, which lost 4 bases and 3 bases, there was a span of 7 bases.

In the case of this clone: This CDR3 is also generated by other DNA sequences in the sample. The chain carries TRBV4-2 and TRBJ2-1; TRBD2 might be the D (5 bases). CDR1 is LGHNA, CDR2 YNFKEQ, per germline. Trimming removed 0 bases at V and 0 bases at J, with 9 bases between. The CDR3 runs to 16 residues. This CDR3 is CASSQDGGSSYNEQFF. As DNA, the CDR3 is TGTGCCAGCAGCCAAGATGGAGGAAGCTCCTACAATGAGCAGTTCTTC.

J is TRBJ1-5 and V is TRBV2; D unresolved. The CDR3 has 13 amino acids. CDR1 is SNHLY and CDR2 is FYNNEI in the germline V gene. The V and J ends lost 0 bases and 7 bases respectively, with 7 bases between them. The CDR3 is CASSEAPGQPQHF. The DNA of the CDR3 is TGTGCCAGCAGTGAAGCGCCGGGGCAGCCCCAGCATTTT.

The chain links TRBV12-3 or TRBV12-4 to TRBJ1-1, with D maybe TRBD1 (5 bases). The CDR3 extends over 11 amino acids. V was clipped by 5 bases and J by 8 bases, with 9 bases between them. The CDR3 DNA reads TGTGCCAGCAGTAGGGGAAGAGAAGCTTTCTTT. Protein sequence: CASSRGREAFF.

The chain employs TRBV5-1 and TRBJ2-1; 11 nucleotides agree with TRBD2. Trimming took 3 bases from V and 2 from J; bases not matched to a gene: 10. The CDR3 has 18 residues. Per germline, CDR1 SGHRS and CDR2 YFSETQ. CDR3 protein: CASSWMPSGGTAYNEQFF. DNA for the CDR3: TGCGCCAGCAGCTGGATGCCTAGCGGGGGGACGGCCTACAATGAGCAGTTCTTC.

The chain links TRBV7-9 to TRBJ2-3; D possibly corresponds to TRBD2 (6 bases). Germline V gene data show CDR1 as SEHNR and CDR2 as FQNEAQ (reference sequence). The CDR3 has 14 amino acids. With 7 bases removed from V and 5 bases from J, the gap between germline ends came to 16 bases. Here the CDR3 DNA reads TGTGCCAGCAACCCCGGACTACGGTTAGATACGCAGTATTTT. Its protein is CASNPGLRLDTQYF. The full variable domain, with the rest looked up from reference TRBV7-9 and TRBJ2-3, is DTGVSQNPRHKITKRGQNVTFRCDPISEHNRLYWYRQTLGQGPEFLTYFQNEAQLEKSRLLSDRFSAERPKGSFSTLEIQRTEQGDSAMYLCASNPGLRLDTQYFGPGTRLTVL.

This chain connects TRBV6-5 to TRBJ1-1; 7 bases match TRBD1. Trimming removed 7 bases from V and 1 base from J; junction bases left unmatched: 6. This CDR3 is built from 14 residues. The germline CDR1 and CDR2 sequences are MNHEY and SVGAGI. This chain's CDR3 is CASNRQGTNTEAFF. CDR3 sequence (DNA): TGTGCCAGCAACCGACAGGGAACGAACACTGAAGCTTTCTTT.